These 19 T cell receptor beta chains share one sample of origin, sequenced in a study of blood T cells in healthy people across ages. The authors ran a second PCR of 7 to 11 cycles using a sample-barcoded 5' primer and a J-beta primer mix. TCRdb independently ran MiXCR on the 5' RACE reads; one entry per CDR3 protein. In the table there are 1.5 million to 2 million distinct CDR3 sequences, roughly 50% of which are singletons. The sequenced sample consisted of blood. The source is a woman in her forties in good health.

The J gene is TRBJ2-3, the V gene TRBV7-9, with D maybe TRBD1 (5 bases). CDR1 and CDR2 (germline): SEHNR, FQNEAQ (reference sequence). Trimming took 0 bases from V and 5 from J, leaving 18 bases between them. The CDR3 sequence is 17 residues long. This CDR3 is CASSLATVREGIDTQYF. Here the CDR3 DNA reads TGTGCCAGCAGCTTAGCGACGGTCAGGGAAGGCATAGATACGCAGTATTTT.

The table lists this clonotype with a few counts. The chain joins TRBV27 to TRBJ2-1; TRBD1 might be the D (6 bases). The ends were cut back, 2 bases at V and 4 bases at J, with 12 bases in the middle. The length of the CDR3 is 15 residues. CDR1 MNHEY and CDR2 SMNVEV come from the germline V gene (reference sequence). CDR3 in DNA: TGTGCCAGCAGTTTACGGACAGCCAAGTACAATGAGCAGTTCTTC. Translating it yields CASSLRTAKYNEQFF.

This clonotype has just a few counts. This chain links TRBV20-1 with TRBJ2-7; D might be TRBD1 (5 bases). This CDR3 comprises 15 residues. Between the trimmed V and J ends, which lost 3 bases and 6 bases, there was a span of 21 bases. Germline-derived CDR1 and CDR2 are DFQATT and SNEGSKA (reference sequence). The CDR3 nucleotides read TGCAGTGCTAGGGACATGAAATCCTTCAGTCCCGAGCAGTACTTC. Encoded protein: CSARDMKSFSPEQYF.

The V call is TRBV7-9, the J call TRBJ2-1, with unresolved D. The J call could be wrong; TRBJ2-7 is a better fit for the DNA end. The CDR3 extends over 13 amino acids. CDR1 is SEHNR and CDR2 is FQNEAQ in the germline V gene (reference sequence). As DNA, the CDR3 is TGTGCCAGCAGCGCAGGTTCCTACAATGAGCAGTACTTC. This encodes CASSAGSYNEQYF.

The J gene is TRBJ1-6, the V gene TRBV7-2, with D unresolved. CDR1 and CDR2 from the germline V gene are SGHTA and FQGNSA. CDR3 size: 13 residues. V dropped 1 base and J dropped 10 bases, with 8 bases sitting between them. This chain's CDR3 is CASSLDVPSPLHF. In DNA form, the CDR3 reads TGTGCCAGCAGCTTAGATGTCCCCTCACCCCTCCACTTT.

In its sample, this clonotype was seen a few times. The genes are TRBV24-1 and TRBJ2-5; 9 nucleotides line up with TRBD2. The germline V gene has CDR1 KGHDR and CDR2 SFDVKD. CDR3 length: 16 amino acids. Trimming cost V 4 bases and J 0 bases; bases outside gene matches: 5. Here the CDR3 DNA reads TGTGCCACCAGTGAGCTTAGCGGGGGCGACCAAGAGACCCAGTACTTC. Residues: CATSELSGGDQETQYF.

This clonotype was picked up a small number of times. The gene calls are TRBV6-2 or TRBV6-3 and TRBJ2-7; 10 nucleotides agree with TRBD2. The germline V gene encodes CDR1 MNHEY and CDR2 SVGEGT. Unmatched junction bases numbered 6, after V lost 4 bases and J lost 3 bases. The CDR3 runs to 15 residues. The CDR3 here is CASSSQLAGIYEQYF. The CDR3 nucleotides read TGTGCCAGCAGTTCCCAACTAGCGGGGATCTACGAGCAGTACTTC.

This clonotype appeared a few times. CDR3 sequence: CASSGSGVQYF. The CDR3 DNA reads TGTGCCAGCAGTGGTTCAGGGGTACAGTATTTT. The chain combines TRBV2 with TRBJ2-3; maybe TRBD1 (6 bases). CDR3 length equals 11 residues. Germline assignment: CDR1 SNHLY and CDR2 FYNNEI. Trimming stripped 4 bases from V and 12 bases from J, with 11 bases between.

The chain couples TRBV6-1 to TRBJ2-2; the match to TRBD1 covers 9 bases. CDR1 is MNHNS and CDR2 is SASEGT in the germline V gene. The CDR3 runs 14 residues. J gave up 6 bases and V 4 bases, and 3 bases lay outside the gene matches. CDR3 protein: CASSAGQGSGELFF. The CDR3 DNA reads as TGTGCCAGCAGTGCAGGACAGGGGTCCGGGGAGCTGTTTTTT.

The sample holds a few counts of this clonotype. The chain couples TRBV12-3 or TRBV12-4 to TRBJ1-2; D ambiguous. V gave up 3 bases and J gave up 8 bases, with 16 bases separating them. The CDR3 loop spans 14 amino acids. The CDR3 DNA reads TGTGCCAGCAGTTTTAGCTTCTTCGTCGGAGGCTACACCTTC. This translates into CASSFSFFVGGYTF.

This clonotype appeared a few times. This chain connects TRBV20-1 to TRBJ1-2; 8 nucleotides align to TRBD1. Germline V gives CDR1 DFQATT, CDR2 SNEGSKA (reference sequence). The V and J ends lost 1 base and 4 bases, in that order; junction bases with no gene match: 8. The CDR3 is 15 residues long. The CDR3 loop reads CSARGGTGYSYGYTF. The CDR3 DNA sequence: TGCAGTGCTAGAGGAGGGACAGGCTATAGCTATGGCTACACCTTC.

V and J are TRBV6-2 or TRBV6-3 and TRBJ1-2; D unclear. Germline lookup yields CDR1 MNHEY and CDR2 SVGEGT. This CDR3 region has 13 residues. V was clipped by 4 bases and J by 8 bases, with 14 bases between them. The CDR3 protein is CASSSSISWGYTF. CDR3 DNA: TGTGCCAGCAGTTCCTCGATTTCCTGGGGCTACACCTTC.

The J gene is TRBJ2-5, the V gene TRBV6-6, with TRBD1 matching 8 bases. There are 15 residues in the CDR3. V was clipped by 11 bases and J by 4 bases; unmatched bases: 15. Germline V gives CDR1 MNHNY, CDR2 SVGAGI (reference sequence). The CDR3 DNA reads as TGTGCCGCGAAGGACAGGGTAAAGGGAGGAGAGACCCAGTACTTC. It encodes CAAKDRVKGGETQYF.

The chain joins TRBV10-3 to TRBJ2-5; TRBD2 matches 12 bases. V shed 0 bases, J shed 11 bases, and the junction held 10 bases outside the gene matches. From germline, CDR1 is ENHRY and CDR2 SYGVKD. The CDR3 length is 16 residues. CDR3 protein: CAISESGLAGQNEQYF. The CDR3, as DNA: TGTGCCATCAGTGAGTCTGGACTAGCGGGGCAGAATGAGCAGTACTTC.

The sample holds a few counts of this clonotype. This rearrangement joins TRBV28 to TRBJ2-5; 7 positions agree with TRBD2. The CDR3 loop spans 14 amino acids. Unmatched junction bases numbered 9, after V lost 6 bases and J lost 5 bases. Germline V gives CDR1 MDHEN, CDR2 SYDVKM. CDR3 coding DNA: TGTGCCAGCAGCTCCTCAGGGCGGGGGGAGACCCAGTACTTC. It is translated as CASSSSGRGETQYF.

The rearrangement uses TRBV6-2 or TRBV6-3 and TRBJ2-3; D not certain. Germline V gene lookup returns CDR1 MNHEY and CDR2 SVGEGT. V was clipped by 3 bases and J by 1 base, with 11 bases between them. CDR3 length: 15 residues. CDR3 bases: TGTGCCAGCAGTTATTTTTCCAGCCGCACAGATACGCAGTATTTT. Amino acid sequence: CASSYFSSRTDTQYF.

This clonotype was found once. The gene calls are TRBV4-1 and TRBJ2-1, with 14 nucleotides matching TRBD2. The ends lost 0 bases at V and 5 bases at J; junction bases unmatched: 6. The germline V gene encodes CDR1 MGHRA and CDR2 YSYEKL. This CDR3 region has 18 residues. Here the CDR3 DNA reads TGCGCCAGCAGCCAAGATCTGACTAGCGGGGGGGCGAACAATGAGCAGTTCTTC. Translation gives CASSQDLTSGGANNEQFF.

This clonotype has just one count. The chain carries TRBV4-1 and TRBJ2-7; maybe TRBD2 (5 bases). The ends were cut back, 2 bases at V and 3 bases at J, with 11 bases in the middle. This CDR3 spans 14 amino acids. Germline-derived CDR1 and CDR2 are MGHRA and YSYEKL. The CDR3 sequence is CASSQPAEGYEQYF. CDR3 coding DNA: TGCGCCAGCAGCCAACCCGCTGAGGGCTACGAGCAGTACTTC.

This clonotype was picked up many times. The J gene is TRBJ2-5, the V gene TRBV6-5, with 8 bases identical to TRBD1. This CDR3 contains 14 residues. Per the germline V gene, CDR1 is MNHEY and CDR2 is SVGAGI. V dropped 4 bases and J dropped 5; count of bases not matched to a gene: 6. The chain's CDR3 is CASSLRTGSETQYF. DNA of the CDR3: TGTGCCAGCAGTTTGAGGACAGGGTCGGAGACCCAGTACTTC.